This section outlines one T cell receptor beta chain sequence together with its context. TCRdb keeps only in-frame clones here, not all; method: immunoSEQ multiplex PCR. The data show tens of thousands of clones, about 80% seen once. Control samples were healthy donors' buffy coats. The entry originates in a study of STAT5B mutations in CD4+ large granular lymphocyte leukemia. The CDR3 is 14 residues long. Germline CDR1 is MGHDK and CDR2 is SYGVNS. The V end was cut by 5 bases, the J end by 0 bases, with 10 bases between. The sequencing input was CD4+ T cells from blood buffy coats. This receptor was identified in a human donor in good health. The rearrangement joins TRBV25-1 to TRBJ2-5; no clear D gene. The CDR3 here is CASSPWANQETQYF. The CDR3 DNA sequence: TGTGCCAGCAGTCCTTGGGCGAACCAAGAGACCCAGTACTTC.